The 20 T cell receptor beta chains in this list originate from one sample, sequenced in a study of blood T cells in healthy people across ages. For the second PCR, which ran for roughly 6 to 12 cycles, a sample-barcoded 5' primer and a J-beta primer mix were used. TCRdb processed the 5' RACE reads anew with MiXCR; each CDR3 protein has one entry. This sample has around 800,000 distinct CDR3 sequences; roughly 24% occur once, and the top ten carry less than 3.5%. The sample also formed part of further work on T cells of mothers and their children.

Sequenced material: blood. The receptors here all came from a boy between 10 and 17 years old in good health.

The chain joins TRBV7-6 to TRBJ2-1; D remains unclear. Germline V gene lookup returns CDR1 SGHVS and CDR2 FNYEAQ. CDR3 length: 15 amino acids. V lost 5 bases and J lost 3, with 14 bases in between. CDR3 sequence reads: CASSPSQGRYNEQFF. CDR3 DNA: TGTGCCAGCAGCCCTTCTCAAGGGCGCTACAATGAGCAGTTCTTC.

The chain is built from TRBV20-1 and TRBJ2-7; the match to TRBD2 covers 8 bases. The junction had 9 bases not matched to a gene; V was cut back by 0 bases and J by 2 bases. This CDR3 is 16 amino acids long. Looked up from germline, CDR1 is DFQATT and CDR2 is SNEGSKA (reference sequence). Here the CDR3 DNA reads TGCAGTGCTAGAGAAGGCGGGGGGACTTCGGCCTACGAGCAGTACTTC. Its protein product is CSAREGGGTSAYEQYF.

The genes are TRBV20-1 and TRBJ1-1; 11 bases are a match to TRBD1. Trimming at V came to 1 base and at J to 5 bases, leaving 6 bases not matched to a gene. Germline lookup yields CDR1 DFQATT and CDR2 SNEGSKA (reference sequence). The CDR3 is 15 amino acids. This CDR3 is CSARADRGPRTEAFF. The CDR3 nucleotides read TGCAGTGCTAGAGCGGACAGGGGGCCGAGGACTGAAGCTTTCTTT.

This clonotype was counted a few times. J is TRBJ1-1 and V is TRBV24-1; D is unclear. This CDR3 spans 14 amino acids. Germline CDR1 KGHDR, CDR2 SFDVKD. V was clipped by 0 bases and J by 7 bases, with 11 bases between them. CDR3: CATSDLSWPDEAFF. CDR3 DNA sequence: TGTGCCACCAGTGATTTGTCCTGGCCGGATGAAGCTTTCTTT.

The chain employs TRBV7-2 and TRBJ1-1; D is unclear. CDR1 and CDR2 from the germline V gene are SGHTA and FQGNSA. V lost 8 bases, J lost 0 bases, and 16 bases lay in between. The CDR3 length is 15 residues. The CDR3 region has the DNA TGTGCCAGCGTGCCGCAATCCACCATGAACACTGAAGCTTTCTTT. This gives the protein CASVPQSTMNTEAFF. The full variable domain, completed using reference TRBV7-2 and TRBJ1-1, is GAGVSQSPSNKVTEKGKDVELRCDPISGHTALYWYRQSLGQGLEFLIYFQGNSAPDKSGLPSDRFSAERTGGSVSTLTIQRTQQEDSAVYLCASVPQSTMNTEAFFGQGTRLTVV.

This chain links TRBV6-5 with TRBJ2-5; perhaps TRBD1 as D (5 bases). The better agreement between TRBJ2-1 and the DNA end casts doubt on the J call. This CDR3 has 15 amino acids. Per germline, CDR1 MNHEY and CDR2 SVGAGI. CDR3 loop: CASSYSQTVINEQFF. CDR3 nucleotide sequence: TGTGCCAGCAGTTACTCTCAGACAGTGATCAATGAGCAGTTCTTC.

CDR3 amino acids: CASSSPGQRNTEAFF. The CDR3 nucleotides are TGTGCCAGCAGTTCCCCGGGACAGAGGAACACTGAAGCTTTCTTT. The chain employs TRBV12-3 or TRBV12-4 and TRBJ1-1; TRBD1 aligns across 7 bases. The CDR3 loop spans 15 amino acids. The junction had 6 bases not matched to a gene; V was cut back by 4 bases and J by 1 base.

This clonotype has only a few counts. The V and J genes are TRBV12-3 or TRBV12-4 and TRBJ2-7, with no clear D. The CDR3 is made up of 14 amino acids. The ends were cut back, 10 bases at V and 2 bases at J, with 18 bases in the middle. CDR3: CATSPASVPYEQYF. CDR3 in DNA: TGTGCCACCTCACCGGCGAGTGTTCCCTACGAGCAGTACTTC.

This clonotype was picked up a small number of times. This chain links TRBV11-2 with TRBJ2-1; tentatively, D is TRBD1 (5 bases). Germline CDR1 is SGHAT and CDR2 is FQNNGV. This CDR3 spans 15 amino acids. V shed 1 base and J shed 3 bases, with 10 bases lying between them. The CDR3 spells CASSLVGVGYNEQFF. Written as DNA, the CDR3 is TGTGCCAGCAGCTTAGTAGGGGTAGGCTACAATGAGCAGTTCTTC.

This sequence joins TRBV7-2 and TRBJ2-3; no clear D. Germline lookup yields CDR1 SGHTA and CDR2 FQGNSA. This CDR3 is 16 amino acids long. V was shortened by 5 bases and J by 2 bases, with 17 bases between the two germline ends. This chain's CDR3 is CASSPPPTTLTDTQYF. CDR3 bases: TGTGCCAGCAGCCCCCCTCCAACAACTCTCACAGATACGCAGTATTTT.

This clonotype occurred a few times. This sequence joins TRBV28 and TRBJ2-2; D tentatively reads TRBD1 or TRBD2 (5 bases each). The CDR3 totals 15 residues. The V end was cut by 8 bases, the J end by 3 bases, with 16 bases between. The germline gives CDR1 MDHEN, CDR2 SYDVKM. CDR3 region: CASRLRDRYTGELFF. The DNA for the CDR3 is TGTGCCAGCCGCCTCCGGGACCGCTACACCGGGGAGCTGTTTTTT.

The table lists this clonotype with a count of one. A much more abundant neighbour one base away suggests this may be a read error. Lacking the conserved final phenylalanine or tryptophan, this CDR3 likely reflects a read error. The gene calls are TRBV5-1 and TRBJ2-5; maybe TRBD2 (7 bases). This CDR3 spans 16 amino acids. Trimming cost V 2 bases and J 4 bases, with 18 bases left between them. The V gene's germline CDR1 is SGHRS and CDR2 YFSETQ. CDR3 sequence: CASSFLAGGPGETQYL. The CDR3 bases are TGCGCCAGCAGCTTCTTGGCCGGGGGGCCAGGAGAGACCCAGTACTTG.

This chain uses TRBV30 with TRBJ1-5; TRBD1 is a possible D gene (6 bases). V was trimmed by 8 bases and J by 6 bases, leaving 14 bases between them. CDR1 is GTSNPN, CDR2 SVGIG, per germline (reference sequence). The CDR3 covers 12 residues. The CDR3, as DNA: TGTGCCCTCGGAGGGGGGGCTCAGCCCCAGCATTTT. Its protein is CALGGGAQPQHF.

Details on this clonotype: Compared with germline, one end of the junction differs, possibly owing to a read error. The chain carries TRBV12-3 or TRBV12-4 and TRBJ1-5; possible D gene TRBD1, 5 bases. CDR3 size: 15 residues. Here the CDR3 DNA reads TGTGCCAGCAGCTTTGTTGAGGGAGGGGATCACCCCCAGCATTTT. Translation: CASSFVEGGDHPQHF.

This clonotype showed up just a few times. The chain carries TRBV6-5 and TRBJ2-1; no definite D call. Deletions cut 2 bases from V and 6 bases from J, with 8 bases between. CDR1 is MNHEY and CDR2 is SVGAGI in the germline V gene. The CDR3 contains 13 residues. In DNA, the CDR3 is TGTGCCAGCAGTTACCCCCTTTCCAATGAGCAGTTCTTC. Translating it yields CASSYPLSNEQFF.

The chain uses TRBV15 and TRBJ2-7; weak D call: TRBD2 (5 bases). The V and J ends lost 5 bases and 6 bases respectively, with 20 bases between them. The CDR3 runs 15 residues. From germline, CDR1 is LNHNV and CDR2 YYDKDF (reference sequence). DNA for the CDR3: TGTGCCACCAGCCGTACGGTTGGCGGTGCGGGCGAGCAGTACTTC. Its protein product is CATSRTVGGAGEQYF.

This chain joins TRBV2 and TRBJ2-3; TRBD1 matches at 9 bases. This CDR3 has 14 residues. Trimming removed 4 bases from V and 7 bases from J; junction bases left unmatched: 6. Germline assignment: CDR1 SNHLY and CDR2 FYNNEI. As DNA, the CDR3 is TGTGCCAGCAGTGGGGGACAGGGATGGAATACGCAGTATTTT. Amino acid sequence: CASSGGQGWNTQYF.

This clonotype was counted only a few times. This chain joins TRBV7-2 and TRBJ2-1, with no clear D. Germline V lookup: CDR1 SGHTA, CDR2 FQGNSA. The CDR3 sequence is 16 residues long. V lost 2 bases to trimming and J lost 0 bases, with 11 bases between them. This CDR3 reads CASSLRPLSSYNEQFF. DNA for the CDR3: TGTGCCAGCAGCTTACGGCCCCTGAGCTCCTACAATGAGCAGTTCTTC.

This clonotype has just a few counts. This chain joins TRBV5-1 and TRBJ2-5, with 7 bases fitting TRBD1. The J segment lost 3 bases and the V segment lost 5 bases, leaving 7 bases of the junction unmatched. Germline loops: CDR1 SGHRS, CDR2 YFSETQ. The CDR3 loop spans 14 amino acids. CDR3 bases: TGCGCCAGCAGTGCCGGGACAGCAAAAGAGACCCAGTACTTC. Amino acids: CASSAGTAKETQYF.

V usage is TRBV7-8 and J usage is TRBJ2-5, with 9 positions matching TRBD2. The CDR3 totals 17 residues. V dropped 5 bases and J dropped 0; count of bases not matched to a gene: 10. CDR1 is SGHVS and CDR2 is FQNEAQ in the germline V gene. The CDR3 DNA follows: TGTGCCAGCAGCCCCCGGCCTAGCGGGGAAGACCAAGAGACCCAGTACTTC. The encoded protein is CASSPRPSGEDQETQYF.